This T cell receptor beta chain was recovered during a study of blood T cell repertoires in COVID-19. This clone occurred once. Produced via immunoSEQ multiplex PCR; TCRdb's table is partial and in-frame only. The sample consists of roughly 280,000 clones, more than 85% of them appearing once. Per germline, CDR1 MNHEY and CDR2 SMNVEV (reference sequence). The CDR3 runs 17 residues. Trimming cost V 4 bases and J 0 bases, with 13 bases left between them. The sample consisted of PBMCs or T cells enriched from blood (not recorded which). V and J are TRBV27 and TRBJ2-6, with TRBD1 as a possible D gene (6 bases). The sequence came from a man aged 35 to 55 who had been exposed to COVID-19. CDR3 bases: TGTGCCAGCAGTTCCCGGGACATCCTCTCTGGGGCCAACGTCCTGACTTTC. Translation gives CASSSRDILSGANVLTF.